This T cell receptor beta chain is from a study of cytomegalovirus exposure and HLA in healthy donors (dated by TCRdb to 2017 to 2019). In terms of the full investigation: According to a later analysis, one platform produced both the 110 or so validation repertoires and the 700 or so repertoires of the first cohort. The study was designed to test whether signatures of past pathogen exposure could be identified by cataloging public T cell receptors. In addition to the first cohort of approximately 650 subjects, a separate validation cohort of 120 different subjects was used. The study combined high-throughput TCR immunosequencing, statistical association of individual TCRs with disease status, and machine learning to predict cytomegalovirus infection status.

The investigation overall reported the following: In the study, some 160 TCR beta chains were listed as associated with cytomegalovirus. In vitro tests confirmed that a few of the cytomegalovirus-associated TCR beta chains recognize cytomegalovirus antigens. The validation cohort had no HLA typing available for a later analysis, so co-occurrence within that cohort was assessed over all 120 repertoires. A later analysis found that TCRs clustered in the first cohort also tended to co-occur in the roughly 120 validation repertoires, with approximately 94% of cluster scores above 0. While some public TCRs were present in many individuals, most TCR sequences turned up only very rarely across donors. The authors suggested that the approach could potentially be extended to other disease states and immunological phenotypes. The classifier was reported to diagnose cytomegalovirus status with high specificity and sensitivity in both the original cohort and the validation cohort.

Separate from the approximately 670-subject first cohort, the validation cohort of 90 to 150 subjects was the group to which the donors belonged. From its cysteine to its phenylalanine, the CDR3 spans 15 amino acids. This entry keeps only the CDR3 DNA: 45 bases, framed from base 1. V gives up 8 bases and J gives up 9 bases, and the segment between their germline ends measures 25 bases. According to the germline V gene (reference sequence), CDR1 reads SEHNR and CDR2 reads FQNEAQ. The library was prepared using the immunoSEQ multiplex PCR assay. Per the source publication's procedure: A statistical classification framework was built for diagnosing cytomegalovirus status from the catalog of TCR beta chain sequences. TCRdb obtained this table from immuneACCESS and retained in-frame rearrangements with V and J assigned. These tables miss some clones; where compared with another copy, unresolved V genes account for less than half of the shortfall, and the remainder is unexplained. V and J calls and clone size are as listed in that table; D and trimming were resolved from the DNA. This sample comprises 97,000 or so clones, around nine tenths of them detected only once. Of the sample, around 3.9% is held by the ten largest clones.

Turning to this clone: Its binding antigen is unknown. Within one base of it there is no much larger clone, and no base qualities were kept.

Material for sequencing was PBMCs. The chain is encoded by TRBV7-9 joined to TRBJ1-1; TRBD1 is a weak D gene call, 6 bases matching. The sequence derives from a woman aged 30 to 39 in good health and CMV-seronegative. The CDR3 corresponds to CASLGPGVQKGKAFF. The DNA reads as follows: TGTGCCAGCCTCGGGCCAGGGGTTCAAAAGGGAAAAGCTTTCTTT.